This T cell receptor beta chain was retrieved from a study of blood T cell repertoires in COVID-19 (dated by TCRdb to 2018 to 2020). For the study in its entirety: Collaborator samples came from the United States, Italy and Spain and covered acute and convalescent phases of COVID-19. Nearly every sample came with metadata listing a de-identified subject ID, COVID-19 status, age in years and sex. Where available, HLA class I and class II types were obtained from metadata supplied by the sample provider rather than from assay-based typing. The dataset comprised deeply sampled blood TCRbeta repertoires from subjects exposed to, actively infected with, or recovered from COVID-19. Samples were obtained from the ongoing ImmuneRACE study (first 160 participants) and from 1,200 or so subjects provided by 6 global collaborators. The material from the prospective study consisted of cDNA or gDNA derived from T cells, B-cell-depleted T cells, or PBMCs. The repertoires were released in a freely available public database intended as a resource for research on the immune response to SARS-CoV-2. The full study reports these points: How much clinical and demographic metadata was included differed by source and by participant, and the metadata was provided uncurated.

The immunoSEQ Assay, a bias-controlled multiplex PCR, was used to amplify TCRbeta CDR3 regions from genomic DNA. Concerning the study's data processing: Nucleated cell counts per sample were estimated from amplification of reference gene primers within the assay. To quantify the absolute abundance of each unique TCRbeta CDR3 rearrangement, sequence reads were collapsed and filtered. For each sample, productive Simpson clonality was calculated as the square root of Simpson's diversity index across productive rearrangements. This is the immuneACCESS table as TCRdb keeps it, with only in-frame sequences that have V and J called. A part of the clones is gone; compared with another copy, unresolved V genes explain less than half, and the rest is unexplained. V and J calls and clone size follow that table, whereas D and trimming were derived from the DNA. Present in this sample are some 110,000 clones, about 85% of which were seen just once. The ten largest clones represent 1.1% to 1.5% of the sample.

Reading from cysteine to phenylalanine, the CDR3 counts 17 amino acids. Of all the DNA, just the CDR3 is kept, 51 bases in frame from base 1. The trim is 5 bases for V and 0 bases for J, with a gap of 18 bases between the germline ends. The germline V gene sets CDR1 to SGHVS and CDR2 to FNYEAQ. Comment on this clone: The antigen it binds to is not known. Base qualities are not at hand, and no much larger clone is one base apart.

The collaborating institutions used their own protocols to collect whole blood in K2EDTA tubes. For TCRbeta analysis, collaborators shipped samples as frozen whole blood, isolated PBMCs, or DNA extracted from either of those sample types. This clonotype was obtained from a man aged 40-50 years with acute or convalescent COVID-19. What was sequenced was peripheral blood. This receptor chain uses TRBV7-6 and TRBJ2-3; TRBD2 is possibly the D segment (5 matching bases). The sequenced DNA is TGTGCCAGCAGCCCTCCTTGGAGCGGTCTTAGCACAGATACGCAGTATTTT. This translates into CASSPPWSGLSTDTQYF.